These T cell receptor beta chains were read from a single sample in a study of T cells after yellow fever vaccination. TCRdb ran MiXCR on the 5' RACE reads and lists one entry per CDR3 protein. The sample holds 340,000 or so distinct CDR3 sequences, 9.5% to 15% seen once. The source was CD4+ T cells sorted from PBMCs, collected 15 days after the yellow fever booster vaccination. Source of these receptors: a man aged 18 to 29 who received the YFV17D yellow fever vaccine. The CDR3 runs from the conserved cysteine through the conserved F or W. The order of the fields is clone size, J gene, V gene, D gene, CDR3 DNA, CDR3 protein. D genes are given only for firm matches. A row's size may be missing; if present it is once, few, many or a size class.

many | TRBJ2-5 | TRBV18 | - | TGTGCCAGCTCACCAATGGGTTACCAAGAGACCCAGTACTTC | CASSPMGYQETQYF
- | TRBJ2-1 | TRBV24-1 | TRBD1 | TGTGCCACCAGTGACTCATGGACAGGACAAGAGCAGTTCTTC | CATSDSWTGQEQFF
few | TRBJ1-6 | TRBV20-1 | TRBD1 | TGCGGGGTTGGGGGACAGGGTTTTTCACCCCTCCACTTT | CGVGGQGFSPLHF
many | TRBJ2-3 | TRBV6-1 | TRBD1 | TGTGCCAGCAGTGAAGCTCGACAGGGGGCCGGCACAGATACGCAGTATTTT | CASSEARQGAGTDTQYF
- | TRBJ2-2 | TRBV29-1 | TRBD1 | TGCAGCGTTGCCCGGGACAGGAGCACCGGGGAGCTGTTTTTT | CSVARDRSTGELFF
few | TRBJ1-2 | TRBV19 | - | TGTGCCAGTAGTATAAACGGTTTTCAGTATGGCTACACCTTC | CASSINGFQYGYTF
few | TRBJ2-4 | TRBV14 | - | TGTGCCAGCAGCCAAAGGGCCGTGGGGACAAACATTCAGTACTTC | CASSQRAVGTNIQYF
few | TRBJ2-1 | TRBV2 | - | TGTGCCAGCAGTGAGGAGGGGGGGCTGGCTGGTGAGCAGTTCTTC | CASSEEGGLAGEQFF
few | TRBJ2-2 | TRBV7-2 | - | TGTGCCAGCAGCTTAGGACGCCTAAACACCGGGGAGCTGTTTTTT | CASSLGRLNTGELFF
- | TRBJ1-2 | TRBV7-2 | TRBD1 | TGTGCCAGCAGCCTACTTTTAGGACAGGCCTATGGCTACACCTTC | CASSLLLGQAYGYTF
- | TRBJ1-5 | TRBV12-3/TRBV12-4 | - | TGTGCCAGCAGAGGACAGCGGTTGTCTCGGGGCAATCAGCCCCAGCATTTT | CASRGQRLSRGNQPQHF
many | TRBJ1-2 | TRBV10-3 | - | TGTGCCATCAGGTCGGACACGCAGGACTATGGCTACACCTTC | CAIRSDTQDYGYTF
few | TRBJ2-1 | TRBV18 | - | TGTGCCAGCTCAGAAAGACTCGGTGGAGTCGATGAGCAGTTCTTC | CASSERLGGVDEQFF
few | TRBJ1-5 | TRBV7-2 | - | TGTGCCAGCAGCCCAGGGAGGGTTACCGCTCAGCCCCAGCATTTT | CASSPGRVTAQPQHF
few | TRBJ2-2 | TRBV27 | - | TGTGCCAGCAAGGGGGGACCGAACACCGGGGAGCTGTTTTTT | CASKGGPNTGELFF
few | TRBJ1-6 | TRBV4-3 | - | TGCGCCAGCAGCCACAGGGAGGGAATAGGATCACCCCTCCACTTT | CASSHREGIGSPLHF
- | TRBJ1-2 | TRBV30 | TRBD1 | TGTGCCTGGAGTACGACAGGGTTCTATGGCTACACCTTC | CAWSTTGFYGYTF
- | TRBJ2-3 | TRBV23-1 | - | TGCGCCAGCAGCCGGCGGTGGCGTAGCACAGATACGCAGTATTTT | CASSRRWRSTDTQYF
- | TRBJ2-2 | TRBV7-2 | - | TGTGCCAGCAGCTTCTTCGAGGCCGGGGAGCTGTTTTTT | CASSFFEAGELFF
many | TRBJ1-5 | TRBV7-3 | TRBD1 | TGTGCCAGCAGTCCCGACAGGGACCAGCCCCAGCATTTT | CASSPDRDQPQHF
once | TRBJ2-5 | TRBV7-7 | TRBD2 | TGTGCTAGCAGCCGAGGACTAGCGGGGCAGTACCAAGAGACCCAGTACTTC | CASSRGLAGQYQETQYF
- | TRBJ2-5 | TRBV5-5 | TRBD1 | TGTGCCAGCAGCGGGACAGACCAAGAGACCCAGTACTTC | CASSGTDQETQYF
- | TRBJ1-2 | TRBV5-1 | TRBD1 | TGCGCCAGCAGGAATACAGGGGACTATGGCTACACCTTC | CASRNTGDYGYTF
few | TRBJ1-2 | TRBV7-9 | - | TGTGCCAGCAGCTTTGGACAGCTTTACTATGGCTACACCTTC | CASSFGQLYYGYTF
- | TRBJ1-2 | TRBV7-8 | TRBD1 | TGTGCCAGCAGCTTAGACAACAGGGGCTATGGCTACACCTTC | CASSLDNRGYGYTF
- | TRBJ2-1 | TRBV3-1 | TRBD2 | TGTGCCAGCAGCCAAATGAGCGGGGGGGCCTCTGAGCAGTTCTTC | CASSQMSGGASEQFF
few | TRBJ2-1 | TRBV5-6 | - | TGTGCCAGCAGCACCCTGACAGGGAGGGAGACCTACAATGAGCAGTTCTTC | CASSTLTGRETYNEQFF
- | TRBJ1-1 | TRBV7-9 | - | TGTGCCAGCAGCTTAACTATAGGGAGAGGCACTGAAGCTTTCTTT | CASSLTIGRGTEAFF
many | TRBJ2-5 | TRBV29-1 | - | TGCAGCGTTGAGTTGTTCCGGGAGACCCAGTACTTC | CSVELFRETQYF
few | TRBJ2-7 | TRBV10-3 | TRBD1 | TGTGCCATCAGCCGGGACAGTTTTTCCTACGAGCAGTACTTC | CAISRDSFSYEQYF
many | TRBJ1-1 | TRBV2 | TRBD1 | TGTGCCAGCTCCGACAGGGAATTGACTGAAGCTTTCTTT | CASSDRELTEAFF
- | TRBJ1-3 | TRBV11-2 | - | TGTGCCAGCAGCCCACAAGACCTGGCGGCGGGAAACACCATATATTTT | CASSPQDLAAGNTIYF
many | TRBJ2-7 | TRBV7-9 | - | TGTGCCAGCAGCCGTAGACAGGACGAGCAGTACTTC | CASSRRQDEQYF
many | TRBJ2-7 | TRBV7-2 | TRBD2 | TGTGCCAGCACCGTCGCGGGGGGCGAGCAGTACTTC | CASTVAGGEQYF
- | TRBJ2-5 | TRBV7-9 | TRBD1 | TGTGCCAGCGGGTCGGGACAGGGGCAAGAGACCCAGTACTTC | CASGSGQGQETQYF
- | TRBJ1-2 | TRBV9 | - | TGTGCCAGCAGCGTAGGGGGAGGTACTACCTATGGCTACACCTTC | CASSVGGGTTYGYTF
few | TRBJ2-5 | TRBV9 | TRBD1 | TGTGCCAGCAGCGTAGGGCCGACAGGGTTACGGGAGACCCAGTACTTC | CASSVGPTGLRETQYF
- | TRBJ1-2 | TRBV12-3/TRBV12-4 | TRBD1 | TGTGCCAGCAGGACAGTGGGACAGAACTATGGCTACACCTTC | CASRTVGQNYGYTF